These T cell receptor beta chains were read from a single sample in a study of PD-1 blockade in classical Hodgkin lymphoma. TCRdb keeps only in-frame clones here, not all; method: immunoSEQ multiplex PCR. The sample lists 100,000 to 130,000 clones; roughly nine tenths were seen once. The material was peripheral blood mononuclear cells (PBMCs), obtained before the second cycle of nivolumab. The receptors were gathered from a human donor with classical Hodgkin lymphoma. The CDR3 runs from the conserved cysteine through the conserved F or W. The D gene is left open where the match is weak. Clone size is not always given. Where it is, it says once, few, many or a class for expanded clones.

clone_size: -
d_call: TRBD1
v_call: TRBV2
j_call: TRBJ1-5
cdr3_length: 13
cdr3_aa: CASSWTGDQPQHF
cdr3_nt: TGTGCCAGCAGTTGGACAGGGGATCAGCCCCAGCATTTT

clone_size: -
d_call: -
v_call: TRBV4-2
j_call: TRBJ2-6
cdr3_length: 17
cdr3_aa: CASSQVLSNSGANVLTF
cdr3_nt: TGTGCCAGCAGCCAAGTCCTCAGTAACTCTGGGGCCAACGTCCTGACTTTC

clone_size: -
d_call: -
v_call: TRBV6-4
j_call: TRBJ2-1
cdr3_length: 14
cdr3_aa: CASSDSASYNEQFF
cdr3_nt: TGTGCCAGCAGTGACTCGGCTTCCTACAATGAGCAGTTCTTC

clone_size: -
d_call: -
v_call: TRBV10-1
j_call: TRBJ2-1
cdr3_length: 12
cdr3_aa: CASSESRDEQFF
cdr3_nt: TGCGCCAGCAGTGAGTCGCGGGATGAGCAGTTCTTC

clone_size: -
d_call: -
v_call: TRBV6-1
j_call: TRBJ1-4
cdr3_length: 14
cdr3_aa: CASIGQSSFEKLFF
cdr3_nt: TGTGCCAGCATCGGACAGTCCTCATTCGAAAAACTGTTTTTT

clone_size: -
d_call: -
v_call: TRBV29-1
j_call: TRBJ1-1
cdr3_length: 14
cdr3_aa: CSVQGRPLNTEAFF
cdr3_nt: TGCAGCGTACAGGGCCGGCCGTTGAACACTGAAGCTTTCTTT

clone_size: -
d_call: -
v_call: TRBV5-1
j_call: TRBJ2-1
cdr3_length: 17
cdr3_aa: CASSLGPLGGRSNEQFF
cdr3_nt: TGCGCCAGCAGCTTGGGACCTTTGGGGGGCCGGAGCAATGAGCAGTTCTTC

clone_size: -
d_call: TRBD1
v_call: TRBV5-1
j_call: TRBJ1-1
cdr3_length: 16
cdr3_aa: CASSLVTGTPNTEAFF
cdr3_nt: TGCGCCAGCAGCTTGGTGACAGGGACCCCGAACACTGAAGCTTTCTTT

clone_size: -
d_call: TRBD1
v_call: TRBV28
j_call: TRBJ2-7
cdr3_length: 15
cdr3_aa: CASSPDRVRSYEQYF
cdr3_nt: TGTGCCAGCAGTCCAGACAGGGTCCGATCCTACGAGCAGTACTTC

clone_size: -
d_call: -
v_call: TRBV7-2
j_call: TRBJ2-1
cdr3_length: 15
cdr3_aa: CASSLQGGSYNEQFF
cdr3_nt: TGTGCCAGCAGCCTGCAGGGGGGCTCCTACAATGAGCAGTTCTTC

clone_size: -
d_call: TRBD1
v_call: TRBV7-2
j_call: TRBJ2-7
cdr3_length: 14
cdr3_aa: CASSFEDRFYEQYF
cdr3_nt: TGTGCCAGCAGCTTTGAGGACAGGTTCTACGAGCAGTACTTC

clone_size: -
d_call: -
v_call: TRBV11-3
j_call: TRBJ2-7
cdr3_length: 12
cdr3_aa: CASSCVPYEQYF
cdr3_nt: TGTGCCAGCAGCTGCGTTCCCTACGAGCAGTACTTC

clone_size: -
d_call: TRBD2
v_call: TRBV5-1
j_call: TRBJ2-1
cdr3_length: 15
cdr3_aa: CASSLSPGGVNEQFF
cdr3_nt: TGCGCCAGCAGCTTGTCACCGGGAGGCGTCAATGAGCAGTTCTTC

clone_size: -
d_call: -
v_call: TRBV30
j_call: TRBJ1-1
cdr3_length: 13
cdr3_aa: CAWPREYFSEAFF
cdr3_nt: TGTGCCTGGCCCAGGGAATACTTTTCTGAAGCTTTCTTT

clone_size: -
d_call: -
v_call: TRBV27
j_call: TRBJ2-1
cdr3_length: 13
cdr3_aa: CASSFSRANEQFF
cdr3_nt: TGTGCCAGCAGTTTCTCGCGGGCCAATGAGCAGTTCTTC

clone_size: -
d_call: -
v_call: TRBV19
j_call: TRBJ2-1
cdr3_length: 14
cdr3_aa: CASSVGSSYNEQFF
cdr3_nt: TGTGCCAGCTCGGTCGGCAGCTCCTACAATGAGCAGTTCTTC

clone_size: -
d_call: -
v_call: TRBV20-1
j_call: TRBJ2-1
cdr3_length: 10
cdr3_aa: CSAERNEQFF
cdr3_nt: TGCAGTGCGGAACGCAATGAGCAGTTCTTC

clone_size: -
d_call: TRBD2
v_call: TRBV7-9
j_call: TRBJ2-7
cdr3_length: 16
cdr3_aa: CASSLEGPGGNHEQYF
cdr3_nt: TGTGCCAGCAGCTTAGAGGGTCCGGGGGGGAACCACGAGCAGTACTTC

clone_size: -
d_call: -
v_call: TRBV18
j_call: TRBJ2-3
cdr3_length: 13
cdr3_aa: CASSPGITDTQYF
cdr3_nt: TGTGCCAGCTCACCAGGGATCACAGATACGCAGTATTTT

clone_size: few
d_call: -
v_call: TRBV15
j_call: TRBJ2-7
cdr3_length: 12
cdr3_aa: CATSNQGNEQYF
cdr3_nt: TGTGCCACCAGCAACCAGGGGAACGAGCAGTACTTC

clone_size: once
d_call: -
v_call: TRBV6-4
j_call: TRBJ1-1
cdr3_length: 14
cdr3_aa: CASSRGPGNTEAFF
cdr3_nt: TGTGCCAGCAGCAGGGGCCCAGGGAACACTGAAGCTTTCTTT

clone_size: -
d_call: -
v_call: TRBV5-5
j_call: TRBJ1-5
cdr3_length: 12
cdr3_aa: CASSLVGQPQHF
cdr3_nt: TGTGCCAGCAGCTTGGTCGGTCAGCCCCAGCATTTT

clone_size: -
d_call: -
v_call: TRBV19
j_call: TRBJ2-7
cdr3_length: 14
cdr3_aa: CASSIGTLVDEQYF
cdr3_nt: TGTGCCAGTAGTATCGGGACGCTGGTCGACGAGCAGTACTTC

clone_size: -
d_call: -
v_call: TRBV11-2
j_call: TRBJ1-5
cdr3_length: 16
cdr3_aa: CASSPAIGAGTQPQHF
cdr3_nt: TGTGCCAGCAGCCCCGCGATAGGGGCAGGGACTCAGCCCCAGCATTTT

clone_size: -
d_call: TRBD1
v_call: TRBV7-9
j_call: TRBJ1-1
cdr3_length: 15
cdr3_aa: CASTYTGGVNTEAFF
cdr3_nt: TGTGCCAGCACCTATACAGGGGGCGTGAACACTGAAGCTTTCTTT

clone_size: -
d_call: -
v_call: TRBV7-9
j_call: TRBJ1-6
cdr3_length: 15
cdr3_aa: CASSLTGTFHSPLHF
cdr3_nt: TGTGCCAGCAGCCTTACCGGGACATTCCATTCACCCCTCCACTTT

clone_size: -
d_call: -
v_call: TRBV7-2
j_call: TRBJ2-1
cdr3_length: 13
cdr3_aa: CASSLGQNNEQFF
cdr3_nt: TGTGCCAGCAGCTTAGGACAAAACAATGAGCAGTTCTTC

clone_size: -
d_call: TRBD2
v_call: TRBV11-2
j_call: TRBJ2-1
cdr3_length: 16
cdr3_aa: CASSLRSSGIYNEQFF
cdr3_nt: TGTGCCAGCAGCCTCCGTTCTAGCGGGATTTACAATGAGCAGTTCTTC

clone_size: -
d_call: -
v_call: TRBV19
j_call: TRBJ2-3
cdr3_length: 13
cdr3_aa: CASSIGAPDTQYF
cdr3_nt: TGTGCCAGTAGTATAGGGGCCCCAGATACGCAGTATTTT

clone_size: -
d_call: -
v_call: TRBV28
j_call: TRBJ2-7
cdr3_length: 11
cdr3_aa: CASSPLKEQYF
cdr3_nt: TGTGCCAGCAGCCCGTTAAAGGAGCAGTACTTC

clone_size: -
d_call: -
v_call: TRBV7-2
j_call: TRBJ1-3
cdr3_length: 15
cdr3_aa: CASSVTEGSGNTIYF
cdr3_nt: TGTGCCAGCAGCGTTACCGAGGGCTCTGGAAACACCATATATTTT

clone_size: -
d_call: -
v_call: TRBV28
j_call: TRBJ1-1
cdr3_length: 15
cdr3_aa: CASSLSGRMNTEAFF
cdr3_nt: TGTGCCAGCAGTTTGTCGGGACGGATGAACACTGAAGCTTTCTTT

clone_size: -
d_call: -
v_call: TRBV6-1
j_call: TRBJ1-1
cdr3_length: 15
cdr3_aa: CASRETGYESTEAFF
cdr3_nt: TGTGCCAGCAGGGAGACAGGCTATGAGAGCACTGAAGCTTTCTTT

clone_size: few
d_call: -
v_call: TRBV2
j_call: TRBJ1-5
cdr3_length: 14
cdr3_aa: CASSATTVDQPQHF
cdr3_nt: TGTGCCAGCAGTGCGACGACTGTAGATCAGCCCCAGCATTTT

clone_size: -
d_call: TRBD1
v_call: TRBV10-3
j_call: TRBJ1-1
cdr3_length: 15
cdr3_aa: CATRGTGLANTEAFF
cdr3_nt: TGTGCCACCCGTGGGACAGGGCTTGCGAACACTGAAGCTTTCTTT

clone_size: -
d_call: -
v_call: TRBV4-2
j_call: TRBJ1-4
cdr3_length: 18
cdr3_aa: CASSQPQRSAVGNEKLFF
cdr3_nt: TGTGCCAGCAGCCAGCCACAGAGGTCAGCGGTCGGTAATGAAAAACTGTTTTTT

clone_size: -
d_call: -
v_call: TRBV7-9
j_call: TRBJ1-2
cdr3_length: 16
cdr3_aa: CASSLDGDLVNYGYTF
cdr3_nt: TGTGCCAGCAGCTTAGACGGAGATCTTGTTAACTATGGCTACACCTTC

clone_size: -
d_call: -
v_call: TRBV6-5
j_call: TRBJ2-7
cdr3_length: 13
cdr3_aa: CASGERSPYEQYF
cdr3_nt: TGTGCCAGCGGCGAGAGGTCCCCCTACGAGCAGTACTTC

clone_size: -
d_call: -
v_call: TRBV30
j_call: TRBJ2-7
cdr3_length: 15
cdr3_aa: CAWSAQGARFGEQYF
cdr3_nt: TGTGCCTGGAGCGCCCAAGGGGCGCGGTTTGGCGAGCAGTACTTC

clone_size: -
d_call: TRBD1
v_call: TRBV5-1
j_call: TRBJ1-4
cdr3_length: 16
cdr3_aa: CASSPGTGGVLEKLFF
cdr3_nt: TGCGCCAGCAGCCCTGGGACAGGGGGCGTTCTGGAAAAACTGTTTTTT

clone_size: -
d_call: -
v_call: TRBV30
j_call: TRBJ1-2
cdr3_length: 13
cdr3_aa: CAWSSERRYGYTF
cdr3_nt: TGTGCCTGGAGTTCGGAGAGGAGGTATGGCTACACCTTC

clone_size: -
d_call: -
v_call: TRBV18
j_call: TRBJ2-7
cdr3_length: 14
cdr3_aa: CASSLGTGLYEQYF
cdr3_nt: TGTGCCAGCTCACTCGGGACTGGACTCTACGAGCAGTACTTC

clone_size: -
d_call: TRBD2
v_call: TRBV25-1
j_call: TRBJ2-2
cdr3_length: 17
cdr3_aa: CASSAGMSGTNTGELFF
cdr3_nt: TGTGCCAGCAGTGCCGGAATGAGCGGGACGAACACCGGGGAGCTGTTTTTT

clone_size: -
d_call: -
v_call: TRBV4-2
j_call: TRBJ2-7
cdr3_length: 14
cdr3_aa: CASSQEKASYEQYF
cdr3_nt: TGTGCCAGCAGCCAAGAGAAAGCCTCCTACGAGCAGTACTTC

clone_size: -
d_call: -
v_call: TRBV27
j_call: TRBJ2-1
cdr3_length: 15
cdr3_aa: CASSFYMSSYNEQFF
cdr3_nt: TGTGCCAGCAGTTTCTACATGAGCTCCTACAATGAGCAGTTCTTC

clone_size: -
d_call: -
v_call: TRBV27
j_call: TRBJ1-5
cdr3_length: 13
cdr3_aa: CASSLSHNQPQHF
cdr3_nt: TGTGCCAGCAGTTTGAGCCACAATCAGCCCCAGCATTTT

clone_size: few
d_call: TRBD1
v_call: TRBV7-6
j_call: TRBJ2-6
cdr3_length: 17
cdr3_aa: CASSLRYRGSGANVLTF
cdr3_nt: TGTGCCAGCAGCCTGAGATACAGGGGCTCTGGGGCCAACGTCCTGACTTTC

clone_size: -
d_call: -
v_call: TRBV30
j_call: TRBJ2-3
cdr3_length: 11
cdr3_aa: CAWRFAGTQYF
cdr3_nt: TGTGCCTGGAGGTTCGCAGGTACGCAGTATTTT

clone_size: -
d_call: -
v_call: TRBV7-2
j_call: TRBJ2-2
cdr3_length: 16
cdr3_aa: CASPVGAERNTGELFF
cdr3_nt: TGTGCCAGCCCCGTGGGAGCGGAGAGGAACACCGGGGAGCTGTTTTTT

clone_size: -
d_call: -
v_call: TRBV21-1
j_call: TRBJ1-1
cdr3_length: 18
cdr3_aa: CASSKARGHRRMNTEAFF
cdr3_nt: TGTGCCAGCAGCAAAGCTAGGGGGCATCGCAGGATGAACACTGAAGCTTTCTTT

clone_size: -
d_call: -
v_call: TRBV19
j_call: TRBJ2-1
cdr3_length: 12
cdr3_aa: CASSIGYNEQFF
cdr3_nt: TGTGCCAGTAGTATAGGTTACAATGAGCAGTTCTTC